This T cell receptor (beta chain) was found in a study of T cell responses to AZD1222 COVID-19 vaccine. TCRdb's copy holds only in-frame clones and misses some; the assay was immunoSEQ multiplex PCR. The table lists some 130,000 clones, around nine tenths of them singletons. The TCR comes from an adult in good health. The sample in question was peripheral blood, obtained on day 0 of AZD1222 vaccination.

CDR3 amino acids: CASSLDFPRDRGRDTEAFF. DNA for the CDR3: TGTGCCAGCAGCTTAGATTTCCCCCGGGACAGGGGGCGGGACACTGAAGCTTTCTTT. The rearrangement links TRBV13 to TRBJ1-1; 12 positions agree with TRBD1. Germline V CDR1 and CDR2: PRHDT, FYEKMQ (reference sequence). V gave up 1 base and J gave up 3 bases; unmatched junction bases: 12. The CDR3 consists of 19 residues.